Listed here is a single T cell receptor (beta chain). This clonotype was seen a handful of times. The target of this receptor is not known. No base quality values were provided; no much bigger clone lies one nucleotide off. All donors were healthy Caucasians. The twin cohort consisted of three pairs of female monozygotic twins, all aged roughly 18 to 29 years. Positive isolation kits from Invitrogen were used to isolate CD4+ and CD8+ T cell populations. Libraries came from 5' RACE. TCRdb records Illumina HiSeq 2000 as the sequencer. A universal primer binding site was introduced by template switching, and a unique molecular identifier was present in the final cDNA, enabling accurate counting of TCR cDNA molecules. Specific primers in the conserved constant-segment region were used to synthesize first-strand cDNA for the TCR alpha and beta chains. To control for contamination, every cDNA library was double barcoded, receiving both a SMART-Mk sample barcode and Illumina barcodes. TruSeq adapter sequences and Illumina sample barcodes were added in two successive PCR steps. Sequencing of the TCR alpha and beta cDNA libraries was done on the Illumina HiSeq platform using custom primers. Concerning the study's data processing: Unique molecular identifiers were extracted from raw reads with MiGEC, and CDR3 positions were determined with MiXCR. Recombination models were inferred per individual with the repgenHMM and IGoR tools using an EM algorithm. Shared clonotype analysis was performed with the tcR package in R, normalizing sharing by the product of cloneset sizes. To study raw recombination free of thymic and clonal selection effects, out-of-frame nonproductive sequences were analyzed. TCRdb reprocessing: public reads trimmed at Q25 with fastp, clones called with MiXCR, in-frame beta chains kept. Rows with one shared CDR3 protein collapse into an entry with the most common genes and DNA. The V and J calls reflect TCRdb's pipeline rather than the authors' work. Recorded for this sample are under 350,000 distinct CDR3 sequences; roughly 10% of them occurred a single time. The top ten hold about 7.1% of the sample.

This record comes from a study of identical twins (dated by TCRdb to 2015 to 2016). For the wider study: The study deep-sequenced TCR alpha and beta repertoires from monozygotic twins, unrelated adults of various ages and cord blood to test whether fetal clonotypes persist. To rule out contamination, the twin experiments were replicated at different times with different library preparation protocols. The research as a whole found: Recombination models systematically underestimated out-of-frame TCR alpha sharing in monozygotic twins but agreed with sharing between unrelated individuals. Compared with coincidental sharing between unrelated individuals, out-of-frame TCR alpha sequences shared between twins showed an excess of sequences with low generation probability. In beta out-of-frame sequences, excess twin sharing was weaker, because having fewer shared sequences lowered the signal-to-noise ratio. Invariant T cells such as MAIT and iNKT could partly confound zero-insertion analyses, though diverse VJ usage argued against this for most clonotypes. Abundant cord blood beta clonotypes carried fewer insertions; young adult naive repertoires showed a weaker similar trend, while memory repertoires showed none. Conclusions relied on cross-sectional statistical analysis, since the same donors could not be followed over many years.

From the cysteine up to the phenylalanine, the CDR3 has a length of 15 residues. Solely the CDR3 DNA is kept, with 45 bases framed from the first base. V is clipped by 2 bases and J by 6 bases, and the sequence between their germline boundaries is 14 bases long. CDR1 MRHNA and CDR2 SNTAGT are derived from the germline V gene. Another study also made use of these data, one on yellow fever vaccine responses in identical twins. That second publication adds: The T cell response to vaccination in identical twins was reported by the authors to appear partly convergent and partly personalized. The study precisely tracked vaccine-responding T cell clones in identical twins.

The chain is encoded by TRBV6-4 joined to TRBJ2-1; there is no confident call for the D gene. Sample: CD8+ T cells sorted from blood. The clonotype comes from a woman aged 18-29 years in good health. Here the CDR3 is given as CASSDRPTPGNEQFF. In nucleotides, the sequence is TGTGCCAGCAGTGACCGGCCTACTCCTGGCAATGAGCAGTTCTTC.